The clone carrying this T cell receptor (beta chain) occurred a few times. This entry belongs to a study of blood T cell repertoires in COVID-19. Study-wide background: PBMCs, B-cell-depleted T cells, or T cells provided the cDNA or gDNA that made up the material.

In the authors' workflow: Using reference gene primer amplification, nucleated cell counts were estimated. Generated by immunoSEQ multiplex PCR, the TCRdb table keeps only in-frame clones and is missing some. That table is the source of V, J and clone size, and D and trimming were worked out from the DNA. This sample has about 89,000 clones, with 60% to 85% found just once. The germline CDR1 and CDR2 sequences are LGHNA and YSLEER. CDR3 length equals 16 residues. V lost 4 bases, J lost 4 bases, and 11 bases stayed unmatched. Sequencing was carried out using peripheral blood. The rearrangement links TRBV4-3 to TRBJ2-5; 8 nucleotides agree with TRBD2. The source of this sequence is a human donor in a cohort sampled during active COVID-19. CDR3 in amino acids: CASSRGTRVGGETQYF. The CDR3 DNA reads as TGCGCCAGCAGCCGCGGGACTAGGGTAGGGGGAGAGACCCAGTACTTC.